The 19 T cell receptor beta chains in this list originate from one sample, sequenced in a study of T-cell memory formation after mild COVID-19. TCRdb re-analysed the 5' RACE reads in MiXCR, keeping a single row per CDR3 protein. The data hold 400,000 to 500,000 distinct CDR3 sequences, with roughly 20% observed a single time. The sequenced sample consisted of PBMCs or a T cell subset sorted from them (not recorded which). The source of these receptors is an adult woman who had mild COVID-19 (a few samples of this study predate the infection). Cell type and time point are not known.

The chain joins TRBV27 to TRBJ2-1, with D unresolved. V was cut by 5 bases and J by 8 bases, with 10 bases left in between. This CDR3 is built from 12 residues. Germline CDR1 MNHEY, CDR2 SMNVEV (reference sequence). CDR3 nucleotide sequence: TGTGCCAGCAGTCAACCCCACCATGAGCAGTTCTTC. Protein product: CASSQPHHEQFF.

This clonotype came up a few times. The chain recombines TRBV5-6 with TRBJ1-2; D call uncertain. Germline V gene data show CDR1 as SGHDT and CDR2 as YYEEEE. The CDR3 loop spans 14 amino acids. The V gene lost 4 bases and the J gene lost 2 bases, with 12 bases spanning the gap. CDR3 loop: CASSPSLLNYGYTF. As DNA, the CDR3 is TGTGCCAGCAGCCCGTCGCTCCTGAACTATGGCTACACCTTC. Using reference TRBV5-6 and TRBJ1-2 for the parts outside the CDR3, the full variable domain is DAGVTQSPTHLIKTRGQQVTLRCSPKSGHDTVSWYQQALGQGPQFIFQYYEEEERQRGNFPDRFSGHQFPNYSSELNVNALLLGDSALYLCASSPSLLNYGYTFGSGTRLTVV.

The chain couples TRBV6-5 to TRBJ1-1; 8 nucleotides agree with TRBD1. Per germline, CDR1 MNHEY and CDR2 SVGAGI. This CDR3 is 14 amino acids long. V lost 6 bases and J lost 0; bases outside the gene matches: 3. The DNA of the CDR3 is TGTGCCAGCAGATTGGGACAGGTGAACACTGAAGCTTTCTTT. Translated: CASRLGQVNTEAFF.

The gene calls are TRBV7-8 and TRBJ2-2, with no clear D. This CDR3 spans 15 amino acids. Germline assignment: CDR1 SGHVS and CDR2 FQNEAQ. Trimming cost V 0 bases and J 7 bases, with 12 bases left between them. The CDR3 region has the DNA TGTGCCAGCAGCTTAGCGGGAAGGAATGGCGGGGAGCTGTTTTTT. Translated: CASSLAGRNGGELFF. Full variable domain (missing parts from reference TRBV7-8 and TRBJ2-2): GAGVSQSPRYKVAKRGQDVALRCDPISGHVSLFWYQQALGQGPEFLTYFQNEAQLDKSGLPSDRFFAERPEGSVSTLKIQRTQQEDSAVYLCASSLAGRNGGELFFGEGSRLTVL.

The CDR3 loop is CASSARPADNNYGYTF. CDR3 DNA sequence: TGTGCCAGCAGCGCCCGTCCGGCAGATAATAACTATGGCTACACCTTC. The chain is built from TRBV9 and TRBJ1-2; D remains unclear. V was shortened by 3 bases and J by 1 base, with 16 bases between the two germline ends. Germline assignment: CDR1 SGDLS and CDR2 YYNGEE. The CDR3 contains 16 residues.

This clonotype was observed a handful of times. The V gene is TRBV24-1, the J gene TRBJ2-1; tentatively, D is TRBD2 (5 bases). The V end lost 9 bases, the J end lost 7 bases, and 15 bases lay between the germline ends. This CDR3 is built from 13 residues. CDR1 and CDR2 (germline): KGHDR, SFDVKD. In DNA form, the CDR3 reads TGTGCCACCGGTCGGGAAGCGGTTAATGAGCAGTTCTTC. This sequence encodes CATGREAVNEQFF.

This clonotype was found a few times. The V gene is TRBV9, the J gene TRBJ1-1; D is possibly TRBD1 (5 bases). Trimming pared 3 bases from V and 2 bases from J, leaving 14 bases between. Germline V lookup: CDR1 SGDLS, CDR2 YYNGEE. This CDR3 contains 15 residues. The CDR3 region is CASSAAGSLNTEAFF. The CDR3 nucleotides read TGTGCCAGCAGCGCTGCAGGGTCCCTCAACACTGAAGCTTTCTTT.

In this sample, this clonotype turned up a few times. The chain recombines TRBV9 with TRBJ1-5, with D unresolved. In germline, CDR1 is SGDLS, CDR2 YYNGEE. The CDR3 sequence is 14 residues long. The V gene lost 7 bases and the J gene lost 0 bases, with 11 bases spanning the gap. CDR3 nucleotides: TGTGCCAGCGGAGGTCCGGATAGCAATCAGCCCCAGCATTTT. Protein: CASGGPDSNQPQHF.

This clonotype was found a few times. The V gene is TRBV12-3 or TRBV12-4, the J gene TRBJ2-2; 7 bases are a match to TRBD2. The CDR3 is made up of 13 amino acids. Unmatched junction bases numbered 4, after V lost 4 bases and J lost 8 bases. The CDR3 loop reads CASSSTSSGELFF. The CDR3 DNA reads as TGTGCCAGCAGTTCGACTAGCTCGGGGGAGCTGTTTTTT.

The chain couples TRBV5-1 to TRBJ2-3; D remains unclear. Trimming pared 0 bases from V and 2 bases from J, leaving 10 bases between. Germline lookup yields CDR1 SGHRS and CDR2 YFSETQ. There are 15 residues in the CDR3. Here the CDR3 reads CASSLEGQITDTQYF. The CDR3 DNA is TGCGCCAGCAGCTTGGAAGGCCAGATCACAGATACGCAGTATTTT.

V usage is TRBV6-2 or TRBV6-3 and J usage is TRBJ2-7; a possible D gene is TRBD2 (5 bases). The CDR3 totals 16 residues. CDR1 is MNHEY, CDR2 SVGEGT, per germline. V was pared by 2 bases and J by 4 bases, with 18 bases between. The CDR3 sequence is CASSYRENEGGYEQYF. The CDR3 coding sequence is TGTGCCAGCAGTTACAGGGAGAACGAAGGCGGATACGAGCAGTACTTC.

The table lists this clonotype with a few counts. The chain uses TRBV3-1 and TRBJ1-5, with D possibly matching TRBD1 (5 bases). Germline V CDR1 and CDR2: LGHDT, YNNKEL (reference sequence). The CDR3 covers 14 residues. Deletions cut 4 bases from V and 4 bases from J, with 11 bases between. The CDR3 sequence: CASSPLAGNQPQHF. In DNA, the CDR3 is TGTGCCAGCAGCCCCCTTGCAGGGAATCAGCCCCAGCATTTT.

The chain is built from TRBV6-2 or TRBV6-3 and TRBJ2-7; 7 bases match TRBD1. The CDR3 runs 16 residues. Germline CDR1 MNHEY, CDR2 SVGEGT. The junction had 10 bases not matched to a gene; V was cut back by 2 bases and J by 3 bases. The CDR3: CASSYRGPNPLYEQYF. CDR3 nucleotides: TGTGCCAGCAGTTACAGGGGGCCAAACCCTCTCTACGAGCAGTACTTC.

This clonotype was counted between two and nine times. The chain carries TRBV2 and TRBJ2-2; weak D call: TRBD1 (6 bases). Deletions cut 7 bases from V and 3 bases from J, with 12 bases between. The CDR3 loop spans 14 amino acids. CDR1 and CDR2 (germline): SNHLY, FYNNEI. The CDR3 region is CASNPDRDTGELFF. CDR3 DNA: TGTGCCAGCAACCCGGACAGAGACACCGGGGAGCTGTTTTTT.

The V gene is TRBV4-1, the J gene TRBJ1-1; 7 positions agree with TRBD1. The CDR3 runs 16 residues. CDR1 and CDR2 from the germline V gene are MGHRA and YSYEKL. Germline trimming cut 2 bases from V and 0 bases from J; bases unmatched to any gene: 6. The CDR3 region is CASSQRTGEMNTEAFF. CDR3 in DNA: TGCGCCAGCAGCCAAAGGACAGGCGAAATGAACACTGAAGCTTTCTTT.

The rearrangement joins TRBV4-2 to TRBJ2-7; perhaps TRBD1 as D (6 bases). Trimming took 4 bases from V and 2 from J, leaving 9 bases between them. The CDR3 has 13 residues. Germline loops: CDR1 LGHNA, CDR2 YNFKEQ. CDR3 sequence (DNA): TGTGCCAGCAGCCGACAGGTCACCTACGAGCAGTACTTC. Protein sequence: CASSRQVTYEQYF.

This clonotype has a handful of counts. V usage is TRBV7-9 and J usage is TRBJ1-1; TRBD1 agrees at 9 bases. Germline V gene data show CDR1 as SEHNR and CDR2 as FQNEAQ (reference sequence). The CDR3 is 17 amino acids. After removal of 3 bases from V and 1 base from J, the junction contained 9 bases not matched to a gene. DNA of the CDR3: TGTGCCAGCAGCTTTAGGGGACAGGGTTTAACGAACACTGAAGCTTTCTTT. Translating gives CASSFRGQGLTNTEAFF.

This clonotype occurred many times. The V call is TRBV5-6, the J call TRBJ1-5; D not certain. The V gene lost 0 bases and the J gene lost 0 bases, with 7 bases spanning the gap. From germline, CDR1 is SGHDT and CDR2 YYEEEE. The CDR3 consists of 15 residues. The CDR3 loop reads CASSLGTYSNQPQHF. Here the CDR3 DNA reads TGTGCCAGCAGCTTGGGGACTTATAGCAATCAGCCCCAGCATTTT.

This clonotype appeared many times. The chain combines TRBV5-1 with TRBJ2-1, with TRBD2 matching over 9 bases. This CDR3 spans 13 amino acids. With V trimmed by 5 bases and J by 6 bases, 3 bases remained unmatched. Germline-derived CDR1 and CDR2 are SGHRS and YFSETQ. The CDR3 sequence is CASRVAGVNEQFF. The CDR3 DNA reads TGCGCCAGCAGGGTAGCGGGAGTCAATGAGCAGTTCTTC.